The clone carrying this TCR beta chain occurred many times. This sample was included in a study of neurological immune-mediated disorders. The CDR3 consists of 13 residues. The germline V and J ends were trimmed by 0 bases and 8 bases, with 7 bases remaining between them. Germline CDR1 and CDR2: LGHDT and YNNKEL (reference sequence). One entry per CDR3 protein results from TCRdb running MiXCR on the 5' RACE reads. This table has tens of thousands of distinct CDR3 sequences, roughly 4% appearing once. The rearrangement uses TRBV3-1 and TRBJ1-4; D is unresolved. The TCR was taken from a woman aged 55-75 years with multiple sclerosis. The sequencing sample was made of PBMCs. CDR3 nucleotide sequence: TGTGCCAGCAGCCAAGATAAGGAGGAAAAACTGTTTTTT. It translates to CASSQDKEEKLFF.